This T cell receptor beta chain was documented in a study of T-cell reconstitution after alpha-beta-depleted transplantation in children. Of note for this clonotype: Its antigen is as yet unknown.

Unique molecular identifiers were incorporated when the TCRbeta library was constructed. TCRdb ran MiXCR on the PCR reads and lists one entry per CDR3 protein. The sample carries around 800,000 distinct CDR3 sequences, roughly 15% recorded once. Notes on the study in general: From newly produced T cells came most of the T-cell counts and diversity one year after transplant. Diversity of TCRbeta at day 60 was high in some patients, arising from surviving recipient T cells and thymic progenitors. The origin of alpha-beta T cells about two months after transplant was reportedly several hundred expanded graft clones.

Sequencing was performed on PBMCs, mostly from graft donor cells, taken 360 days after TCRalphabeta/CD19-depleted stem cell transplant. This TCR derives from a male patient aged 10-17 years who had a stem cell transplant for acute lymphoblastic leukemia, so the T cells may come from the graft donor.

CDR3 coding DNA: TGCGCCAGCAGCTTTCTTGGGCGATTCTACGAGCAGTACTTC. Its translation is CASSFLGRFYEQYF. The chain carries TRBV5-1 and TRBJ2-7; no reliable D call. Germline lookup yields CDR1 SGHRS and CDR2 YFSETQ. V lost 2 bases and J 3 bases, leaving 12 bases between the germline ends. The CDR3 length is 14 residues.